This T cell receptor beta chain was observed in a study of CD8+ T cells in alopecia areata. Study details: Twice a day, 5 to 10 mg of oral tofacitinib was administered to treated patients.

It was cDNA, reverse transcribed from extracted RNA, that served as the sequencing template. Profiled with immunoSEQ multiplex PCR; TCRdb holds only in-frame clones, not every one. The sample has about 160,000 clones; 50% to 70% are singletons. Overall study findings and caveats: Mice showed TCR sharing more clearly than patients did, possibly owing to HLA.

On this clone itself: What it binds is unknown.

As to treatment: oral pan-JAK inhibitor, 5-10 mg twice daily. Lesional scalp punch biopsies and peripheral blood came from alopecia areata patients. Using a FACSAria, the CD4+ and CD8+ T cells were sorted from the PBMCs. This CDR3 region has 15 residues. Trimming left V 1 base short and J 6 bases short, with 12 bases between. Germline CDR1 and CDR2: SGHTA and FQGNSA. The material was CD4+ T cells sorted from blood, obtained at week 4, from a patient treated with tofacitinib. V usage is TRBV7-2 and J usage is TRBJ2-2; tentatively, D is TRBD2 (5 bases). This TCR came from a human donor with alopecia areata. The chain's CDR3 is CASSLGYREPGELFF. The CDR3 DNA reads as TGTGCCAGCAGCTTAGGGTACCGGGAACCCGGGGAGCTGTTTTTT.